Listed below are T cell receptor beta chains from one sample, sequenced in a study of T cells after yellow fever vaccination. One entry per CDR3 protein, called by TCRdb with MiXCR from the 5' RACE reads. The table records 200,000 to 250,000 distinct CDR3 sequences, approximately 3.3% of them present only once. The specimen comprised CD4+ T cells sorted from PBMCs, sampled 10 days after the yellow fever booster vaccination. The origin of the receptors is a man between 18 and 29 years old who received the YFV17D yellow fever vaccine. The CDR3 runs from the conserved cysteine through the conserved F or W. D genes are given only for firm matches. Clone sizes are given selectively: once, few, many, or a class where the clone is expanded.

d_gene,v_gene,j_gene,len,abundance,CDR3aa,CDR3nt
NA,TRBV5-4,TRBJ1-2,15,few,CASSDHYGGLRGYTF,TGTGCCAGCAGCGACCACTATGGGGGGCTCCGGGGCTACACCTTC
NA,TRBV7-8,TRBJ2-2,13,many,CASSSRGAGELFF,TGTGCCAGCAGCTCCCGAGGAGCCGGGGAGCTGTTTTTT
NA,TRBV19,TRBJ1-1,15,few,CASSIGRQWNTEAFF,TGTGCCAGTAGTATAGGCCGCCAGTGGAACACTGAAGCTTTCTTT
TRBD2,TRBV5-1,TRBJ2-1,15,NA,CASSPSGVSYNEQFF,TGCGCCAGCAGCCCTAGCGGGGTCTCCTACAATGAGCAGTTCTTC
NA,TRBV10-3,TRBJ2-3,12,many,CAISWDRDTQYF,TGTGCCATCAGCTGGGACCGAGATACGCAGTATTTT
NA,TRBV18,TRBJ1-6,15,few,CASSPARGDNSPLHF,TGTGCCAGCTCACCAGCGAGGGGAGATAATTCACCCCTCCACTTT
NA,TRBV6-2/TRBV6-3,TRBJ2-4,13,many,CASSGAGVNIQYF,TGTGCCAGCAGTGGGGCAGGGGTAAACATTCAGTACTTC
TRBD1,TRBV5-1,TRBJ2-1,16,NA,CASSPVPGQVGNEQFF,TGCGCCAGCAGCCCCGTCCCGGGACAGGTAGGCAATGAGCAGTTCTTC
TRBD1,TRBV12-3/TRBV12-4,TRBJ1-5,17,NA,CASSTGTADYSNQPQHF,TGTGCCAGCAGCACCGGGACAGCAGATTATAGCAATCAGCCCCAGCATTTT
NA,TRBV7-2,TRBJ1-3,15,many,CASSPGPFSGNTIYF,TGTGCCAGCAGCCCCGGCCCCTTCTCTGGAAACACCATATATTTT
TRBD1,TRBV5-1,TRBJ2-5,15,NA,CASSLWDRGLETQYF,TGCGCCAGCAGCTTGTGGGACAGGGGGCTAGAGACCCAGTACTTC
NA,TRBV4-3,TRBJ1-4,16,many,CASSQERRQGPEKLFF,TGCGCCAGCAGCCAAGAGAGAAGGCAGGGGCCTGAAAAACTGTTTTTT
TRBD1,TRBV7-9,TRBJ2-3,16,many,CASSPSWTGGTDTQYF,TGTGCCAGCAGCCCATCCTGGACAGGGGGCACAGATACGCAGTATTTT
TRBD1,TRBV6-6,TRBJ2-5,15,many,CASSLGQRRGLAQYF,TGTGCCAGCAGCCTGGGACAGAGAAGGGGTTTGGCCCAGTACTTC
NA,TRBV20-1,TRBJ2-3,12,NA,CSAFLDTDTQYF,TGCAGTGCTTTCTTGGACACAGATACGCAGTATTTT
NA,TRBV2,TRBJ2-5,12,NA,CASSVVKETQYF,TGTGCCAGCAGTGTAGTCAAGGAGACCCAGTACTTC
TRBD2,TRBV5-1,TRBJ2-5,15,many,CASSVSGGARETQYF,TGCGCCAGCAGCGTTAGCGGGGGGGCCAGGGAGACCCAGTACTTC
NA,TRBV12-3/TRBV12-4,TRBJ1-1,14,many,CASSSRTTNTEAFF,TGTGCCAGCAGTTCCCGGACAACGAACACTGAAGCTTTCTTT
NA,TRBV6-5,TRBJ2-7,12,many,CASTTQGGEQYF,TGTGCCAGCACCACGCAGGGCGGCGAGCAGTACTTC
TRBD1,TRBV20-1,TRBJ2-7,15,many,CSAGAGTGGPGEQYF,TGCAGTGCTGGGGCCGGGACAGGGGGTCCCGGCGAGCAGTACTTC
NA,TRBV6-5,TRBJ1-6,15,NA,CASRTGTNYNSPLHF,TGTGCCAGCAGAACCGGGACTAACTATAATTCACCCCTCCACTTT
TRBD1,TRBV5-1,TRBJ1-4,17,NA,CASSIDRGPSANEKLFF,TGCGCCAGCAGCATTGACAGGGGGCCCTCGGCTAATGAAAAACTGTTTTTT
NA,TRBV18,TRBJ2-1,14,NA,CASSPPGPNNEQFF,TGTGCCAGCTCACCACCAGGACCGAACAATGAGCAGTTCTTC
TRBD1,TRBV7-6,TRBJ2-7,15,NA,CASSASGTGYYEQYF,TGTGCCAGCAGCGCCTCCGGGACAGGATACTACGAGCAGTACTTC
TRBD1,TRBV5-1,TRBJ2-7,15,many,CASSPAGTGTYEQYF,TGCGCCAGCAGCCCAGCCGGGACAGGGACCTACGAGCAGTACTTC
TRBD1,TRBV10-3,TRBJ2-5,14,few,CAISGGQRTAAQYF,TGTGCCATCAGTGGGGGACAGCGAACGGCGGCCCAGTACTTC
NA,TRBV11-2,TRBJ2-5,11,many,CASSNQETQYF,TGTGCCAGCAGCAACCAAGAGACCCAGTACTTC
TRBD1,TRBV14,TRBJ2-2,18,NA,CASSRRRDRNRNTGELFF,TGTGCCAGCAGCAGACGCCGGGACAGAAATAGGAACACCGGGGAGCTGTTTTTT
NA,TRBV20-1,TRBJ1-1,13,NA,CSASPGANTEAFF,TGCAGTGCTAGTCCCGGGGCGAACACTGAAGCTTTCTTT
NA,TRBV12-3/TRBV12-4,TRBJ1-1,13,NA,CASSLTQHTEAFF,TGTGCCAGCAGTTTAACACAGCACACTGAAGCTTTCTTT
NA,TRBV6-6,TRBJ2-2,14,NA,CASTNSQYTGELFF,TGTGCCAGCACTAACTCTCAGTACACCGGGGAGCTGTTTTTT
TRBD2,TRBV6-6,TRBJ2-1,17,many,CASSYSASGAGGGEQFF,TGTGCCAGCAGTTACTCGGCTAGCGGGGCCGGAGGTGGTGAGCAGTTCTTC